These T cell receptor beta chains were read from a single sample in a study of T cells in Graves' hyperthyroidism and ophthalmopathy. TCRdb independently ran MiXCR on the multiplex PCR reads; one entry per CDR3 protein. The sample carries 500,000 to 750,000 distinct CDR3 sequences, under 60% recorded once. Sequencing input: peripheral blood or thyroid tissue (not recorded which). These receptors all stem from a woman between 18 and 30 years old with Graves' hyperthyroidism. CDR3s include the opening cysteine and the closing phenylalanine or tryptophan. Fields, in order: J gene, V gene, clone size, D gene, CDR3 DNA, CDR3 protein. D genes are given only for firm matches. Only some rows state a clone size, as once, few, many or a class for expanded clones.

TRBJ2-6 | TRBV28 | NA | NA | TGTGCCGGCCACAGGACTGGGGCCAACGTCCTGACTTTC | CAGHRTGANVLTF
TRBJ1-1 | TRBV15 | NA | NA | TGTGCCACCAGCAAAGAGCACACTGAAGCTTTCTTT | CATSKEHTEAFF
TRBJ2-5 | TRBV4-1 | few | NA | TGCGCCAGCAGCCAAGGTGGGAGAGGGCAAGAGACCCAGTACTTC | CASSQGGRGQETQYF
TRBJ1-6 | TRBV2 | once | NA | TGTGCCAGCAGTGACTTGGGCAGGGAAAACTATAATTCACCCCTCCACTTT | CASSDLGRENYNSPLHF
TRBJ1-2 | TRBV7-3 | NA | NA | TGTGCCAGCAGCATCCTGGGGACACCCCCGCACACCAAACATGGCTACACCTTC | CASSILGTPPHTKHGYTF
TRBJ2-5 | TRBV5-5 | few | NA | TGTGCCAGCACCCGGGACAGCGGGGAGACCCAGTACTTC | CASTRDSGETQYF
TRBJ1-1 | TRBV2 | NA | TRBD1 | TGTGCCAGCAGTGGACAGGGGGATCGCACTGAAGCTTTCTTC | CASSGQGDRTEAFF
TRBJ2-5 | TRBV7-2 | many | NA | TGTGCCAGCAGCTTCTATGGGGAGGAGACCCAGTACTTC | CASSFYGEETQYF
TRBJ2-6 | TRBV3-1 | NA | NA | TGTGCCAGCAGCCATGCCTCGGGGGCCAACGTCCTGACTTTC | CASSHASGANVLTF
TRBJ2-6 | TRBV7-9 | many | NA | TGTGCCAGCAGCCCATGGCACAGGTCTCTTGATGGGGCCAACGTCCTGACTTTC | CASSPWHRSLDGANVLTF
TRBJ1-4 | TRBV10-3 | NA | NA | TGTGCCATCAGTTCAGGGGACGGAGAAAAACTGTTTTTT | CAISSGDGEKLFF
TRBJ1-1 | TRBV4-1 | many | TRBD1 | TGCGCCAGCAGCCCATCACCCGGGACAGCGAACACTGAAGCTTTCTTT | CASSPSPGTANTEAFF
TRBJ1-1 | TRBV30 | many | NA | TGTGCCTGGAACCACCCCGGGAGAGGAGCTTTCTTT | CAWNHPGRGAFF
TRBJ1-5 | TRBV10-1 | many | NA | TGCGCCAGCACTCGGGGGGGTCAGCCCCAGCATTTT | CASTRGGQPQHF
TRBJ2-7 | TRBV25-1 | many | TRBD1 | TGTGCCAGCAGCGACAGGGAACGGTTTGGCGAGCAGTACTTC | CASSDRERFGEQYF
TRBJ1-5 | TRBV7-2 | NA | NA | TGTGCCGGCAGCCAGCCGTCCGGGTCCCAGCATTTT | CAGSQPSGSQHF
TRBJ1-2 | TRBV7-9 | NA | TRBD1 | TGTGCCAGCAGCTCCCGGGCAGGGGGCGACTATGGCTACACCTTC | CASSSRAGGDYGYTF
TRBJ2-7 | TRBV6-2/TRBV6-3 | many | NA | TGTGCCAGCAGGTCCTACTACGAGCAGTACTTC | CASRSYYEQYF
TRBJ2-1 | TRBV7-8 | NA | NA | TGTGCCAGCAGCTTGGAGGGGGGGATAAATGAGCAGTTCTTC | CASSLEGGINEQFF
TRBJ2-7 | TRBV29-1 | NA | NA | TGCAGTGCTACGATCGGGGAGGCCCACGAGCAGTACTTC | CSATIGEAHEQYF
TRBJ2-2 | TRBV7-2 | NA | TRBD2 | TGTGCCAGCAGCCGCGGGGGTAGCGGGAACACCGGGGAGCTGTTTTTT | CASSRGGSGNTGELFF
TRBJ2-5 | TRBV6-2/TRBV6-3 | many | NA | TGTGCCAGCAGGAAGATGGAGACCCAGTACTTC | CASRKMETQYF
TRBJ2-3 | TRBV29-1 | many | NA | TGCAGCGTTGTGGAGGGCGCCTCCACAGATACGCAGTATTTT | CSVVEGASTDTQYF
TRBJ2-7 | TRBV4-3 | many | TRBD2 | TGCGCCAGCAGCCAATATAGCGGGAGGGGCGAGCAGTACTTC | CASSQYSGRGEQYF
TRBJ1-6 | TRBV20-1 | NA | NA | TGCAGTGCTAGAGATCAGACTAGCGGGTCCTATAAATCACCCCTCCACTTT | CSARDQTSGSYKSPLHF
TRBJ1-2 | TRBV25-1 | many | TRBD1 | TGTGCCAGCAGTGATCCGGACAGGGGGCCCTATGGCTACACCTTC | CASSDPDRGPYGYTF
TRBJ2-7 | TRBV19 | few | TRBD2 | TGTGCCAGTAGTATTGGACTAGCTCCCTACGAGCAGTACTTC | CASSIGLAPYEQYF
TRBJ2-1 | TRBV24-1 | NA | NA | TGTGCCACCAGTGATTTGCCGACGGCGGGAAACAATGAGCAGTTCTTC | CATSDLPTAGNNEQFF
TRBJ1-2 | TRBV24-1 | NA | NA | TGTGCCACCAGTGACCCCGAAAGCCAGGGAATTCATGGCTACACCTTC | CATSDPESQGIHGYTF
TRBJ1-4 | TRBV6-5 | NA | NA | TGTGCCAGCAGAGACGGACAGACTGCAACTAATGAAAAACTGTTTTTT | CASRDGQTATNEKLFF
TRBJ2-7 | TRBV7-2 | many | NA | TGTGCCAGCAGCCGCCGGGGGGCTTACGAGCAGTACTTC | CASSRRGAYEQYF
TRBJ2-1 | TRBV7-9 | NA | NA | TGTGCCAGCAGCTCCCGGAGGTTGCTGAACAATGAGCAGTTCTTC | CASSSRRLLNNEQFF
TRBJ1-5 | TRBV20-1 | many | TRBD1 | TGCAGTGCTCCAGGGGGGGCATTGGAGCCCCAGCATTTT | CSAPGGALEPQHF
TRBJ1-2 | TRBV7-8 | many | TRBD1 | TGTGCCAGCAGCCAAAGAAGACAGGGGGTGAACTATGGCTACACCTTC | CASSQRRQGVNYGYTF
TRBJ2-7 | TRBV4-1 | few | TRBD2 | TGCGCCAGCAGCCAAGAAAAGAGAAGCGGGAAGGTCGAGCAGTACTTC | CASSQEKRSGKVEQYF
TRBJ1-3 | TRBV18 | NA | TRBD1 | TGTGCCAGCAGGGCCCGCGGGACAGGGGGAGTCTCTGGAAACACCATATATTTT | CASRARGTGGVSGNTIYF
TRBJ1-6 | TRBV2 | NA | TRBD1 | TGTGCCAGCAGTGATAGCGGGACAGGGCTTTCACCCCTCCACTTT | CASSDSGTGLSPLHF
TRBJ1-1 | TRBV6-1 | many | NA | TGTGCCAGCAGTGAATATGGGGGCTTGAACACTGAAGCTTTCTTT | CASSEYGGLNTEAFF
TRBJ1-6 | TRBV20-1 | many | NA | TGCAGTGCTAGGTTAGGGGGACCCCTCCACTTT | CSARLGGPLHF
TRBJ2-7 | TRBV7-3 | many | NA | TGTGCCAGCAGCCAGCAGGGGGGGTACGAGCAGTACTTC | CASSQQGGYEQYF
TRBJ1-3 | TRBV2 | NA | NA | TGTGCCAGCACAGATTCTAGGGGCACTGAAAACACCATATATTTT | CASTDSRGTENTIYF